This T cell receptor (beta chain) emerged from a study of cytomegalovirus exposure and HLA in healthy donors. Whole-study results and caveats: Common viral pathogens (according to a later analysis) appeared linked to several of the most significant clusters. Most TCR beta V segments were productive about 90% or about 30% of the time in an earlier analysis. Reports indicate that TCR beta sequences accurately predicted the HLA-A and HLA-B alleles of most subjects.

This clone appeared a few times. What it binds is unknown. PCR used 60 Vbeta primers and 13 Jbeta primers. Measured with immunoSEQ multiplex PCR; TCRdb has only the in-frame clones, and not every one. The data contain 120,000 or so clones, about 80% of them singletons. The sequence was obtained from a man aged 25 to 45 in good health and CMV-seronegative. Sequencing was performed on PBMCs.

CDR3 DNA sequence: TGTGCCAGCAGCTTAGGAGGGATGAACACTGAAGCTTTCTTT. It is translated as CASSLGGMNTEAFF. The chain combines TRBV7-9 with TRBJ1-1; D not resolved. Germline V lookup: CDR1 SEHNR, CDR2 FQNEAQ (reference sequence). The CDR3 is 14 amino acids. The V end was cut by 1 base, the J end by 0 bases, with 6 bases between.